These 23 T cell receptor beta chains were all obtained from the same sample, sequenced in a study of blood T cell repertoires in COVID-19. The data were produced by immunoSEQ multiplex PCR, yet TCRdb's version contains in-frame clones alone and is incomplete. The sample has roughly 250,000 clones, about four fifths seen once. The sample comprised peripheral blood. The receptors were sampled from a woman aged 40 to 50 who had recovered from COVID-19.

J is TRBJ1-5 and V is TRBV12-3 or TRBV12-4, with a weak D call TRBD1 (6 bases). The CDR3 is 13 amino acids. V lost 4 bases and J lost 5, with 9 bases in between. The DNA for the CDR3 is TGTGCCAGCAGTTACAGGGAAGATCAGCCCCAGCATTTT. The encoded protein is CASSYREDQPQHF.

CDR3 in DNA: TGCGCCAGCAGCCTCACAGGGGACGGTGAAGCTTTCTTT. Translating gives CASSLTGDGEAFF. V and J are TRBV5-1 and TRBJ1-1, with 7 bases aligning to TRBD1. V trimming: 4 bases; J trimming: 7 bases; junction bases outside the gene matches: 7. The germline V gene encodes CDR1 SGHRS and CDR2 YFSETQ. The CDR3 spans 13 residues.

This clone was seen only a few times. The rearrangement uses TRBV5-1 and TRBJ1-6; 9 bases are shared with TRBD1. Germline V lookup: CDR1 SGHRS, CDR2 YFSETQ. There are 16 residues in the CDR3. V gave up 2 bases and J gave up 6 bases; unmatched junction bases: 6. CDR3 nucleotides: TGCGCCAGCAGCTTATCAGGGACAGGGATTAATTCACCCCTCCACTTT. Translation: CASSLSGTGINSPLHF.

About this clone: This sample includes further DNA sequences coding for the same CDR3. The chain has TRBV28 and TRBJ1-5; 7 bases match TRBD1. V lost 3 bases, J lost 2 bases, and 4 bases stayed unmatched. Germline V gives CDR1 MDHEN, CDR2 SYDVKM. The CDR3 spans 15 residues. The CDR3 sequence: CASSFPTGGNQPQHF. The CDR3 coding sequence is TGTGCCAGCAGTTTCCCAACAGGGGGCAATCAGCCCCAGCATTTT.

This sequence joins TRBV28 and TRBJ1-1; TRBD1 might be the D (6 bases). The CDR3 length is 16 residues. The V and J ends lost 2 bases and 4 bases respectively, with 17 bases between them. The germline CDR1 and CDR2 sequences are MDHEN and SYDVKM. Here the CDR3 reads CASSLTRGGGGTEAFF. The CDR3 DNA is TGTGCCAGCAGTTTAACTAGGGGGGGAGGGGGCACTGAAGCTTTCTTT. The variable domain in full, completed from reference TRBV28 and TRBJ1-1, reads DVKVTQSSRYLVKRTGEKVFLECVQDMDHENMFWYRQDPGLGLRLIYFSYDVKMKEKGDIPEGYSVSREKKERFSLILESASTNQTSMYLCASSLTRGGGGTEAFFGQGTRLTVV.

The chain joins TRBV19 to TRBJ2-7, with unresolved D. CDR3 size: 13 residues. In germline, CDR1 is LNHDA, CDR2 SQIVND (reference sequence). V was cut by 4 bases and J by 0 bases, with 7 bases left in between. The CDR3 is CASSKYSSYEQYF. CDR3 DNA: TGTGCCAGTAGTAAGTATAGCTCCTACGAGCAGTACTTC.

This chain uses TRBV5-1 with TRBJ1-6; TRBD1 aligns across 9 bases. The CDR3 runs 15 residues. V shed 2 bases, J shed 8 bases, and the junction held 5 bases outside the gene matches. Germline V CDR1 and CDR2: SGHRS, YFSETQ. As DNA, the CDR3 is TGCGCCAGCAGCTTACGACAGGGGGTTGATTCACCCCTCCACTTT. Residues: CASSLRQGVDSPLHF. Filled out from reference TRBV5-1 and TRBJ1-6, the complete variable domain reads KAGVTQTPRYLIKTRGQQVTLSCSPISGHRSVSWYQQTPGQGLQFLFEYFSETQRNKGNFPGRFSGRQFSNSRSEMNVSTLELGDSALYLCASSLRQGVDSPLHFGNGTRLTVT.

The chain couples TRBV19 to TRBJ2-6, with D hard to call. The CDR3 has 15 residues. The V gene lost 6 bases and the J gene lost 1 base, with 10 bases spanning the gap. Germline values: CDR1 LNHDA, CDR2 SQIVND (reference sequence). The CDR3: CASRGPLSGANVLTF. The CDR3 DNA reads TGTGCCAGTAGGGGCCCTTTATCTGGGGCCAACGTCCTGACTTTC.

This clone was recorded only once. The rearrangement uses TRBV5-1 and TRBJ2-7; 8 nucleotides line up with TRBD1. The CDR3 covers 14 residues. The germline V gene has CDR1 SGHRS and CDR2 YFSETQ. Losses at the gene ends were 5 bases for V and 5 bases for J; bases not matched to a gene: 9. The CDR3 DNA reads TGCGCCAGCAGGCCCATCACAGGGGGTAACGAGCAGTACTTC. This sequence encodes CASRPITGGNEQYF. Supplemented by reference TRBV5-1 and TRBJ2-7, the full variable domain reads KAGVTQTPRYLIKTRGQQVTLSCSPISGHRSVSWYQQTPGQGLQFLFEYFSETQRNKGNFPGRFSGRQFSNSRSEMNVSTLELGDSALYLCASRPITGGNEQYFGPGTRLTVT.

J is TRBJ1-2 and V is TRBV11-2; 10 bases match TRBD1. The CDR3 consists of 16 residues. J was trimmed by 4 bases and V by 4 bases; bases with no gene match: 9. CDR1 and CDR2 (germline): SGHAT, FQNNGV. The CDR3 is CASSSDRGRAGYGYTF. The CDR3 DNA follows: TGTGCCAGCAGCTCTGACAGGGGGCGCGCAGGCTATGGCTACACCTTC.

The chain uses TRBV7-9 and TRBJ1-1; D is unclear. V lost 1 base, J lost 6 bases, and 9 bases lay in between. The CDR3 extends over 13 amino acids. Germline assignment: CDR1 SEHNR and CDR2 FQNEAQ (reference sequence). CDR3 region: CASSLDGLAEAFF. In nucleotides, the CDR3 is TGTGCCAGCAGCTTAGACGGTCTGGCTGAAGCTTTCTTT.

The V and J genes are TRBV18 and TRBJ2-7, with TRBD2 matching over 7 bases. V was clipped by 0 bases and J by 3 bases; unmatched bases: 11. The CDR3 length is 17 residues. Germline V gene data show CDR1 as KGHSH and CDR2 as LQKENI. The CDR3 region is CASSPPPGLKTRYEQYF. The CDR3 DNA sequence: TGTGCCAGCTCACCACCCCCGGGACTAAAAACTCGCTACGAGCAGTACTTC.

Here the CDR3 reads CASSLFAGGQEQYF. DNA for the CDR3: TGTGCCAGCAGTTTATTTGCAGGGGGTCAAGAGCAGTACTTC. V and J are TRBV28 and TRBJ2-7; 7 bases agree with TRBD1. The CDR3 spans 14 residues. Germline CDR1 is MDHEN and CDR2 is SYDVKM. Losses at the gene ends were 1 base for V and 7 bases for J; bases not matched to a gene: 7. Variable domain in full (rest from reference TRBV28 and TRBJ2-7): DVKVTQSSRYLVKRTGEKVFLECVQDMDHENMFWYRQDPGLGLRLIYFSYDVKMKEKGDIPEGYSVSREKKERFSLILESASTNQTSMYLCASSLFAGGQEQYFGPGTRLTVT.

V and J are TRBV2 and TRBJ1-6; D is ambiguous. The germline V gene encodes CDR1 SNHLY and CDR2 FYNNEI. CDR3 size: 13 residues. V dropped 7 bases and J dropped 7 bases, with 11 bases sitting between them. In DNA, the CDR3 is TGTGCCAGCAATGGAGAAAGCAATTCACCCCTCCACTTT. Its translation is CASNGESNSPLHF.

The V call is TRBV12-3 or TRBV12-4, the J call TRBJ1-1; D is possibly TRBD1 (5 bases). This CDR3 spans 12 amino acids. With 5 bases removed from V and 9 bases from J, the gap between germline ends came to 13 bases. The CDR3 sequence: CASSLGGGKAFF. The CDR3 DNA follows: TGTGCCAGCAGTCTTGGTGGGGGGAAAGCTTTCTTT.

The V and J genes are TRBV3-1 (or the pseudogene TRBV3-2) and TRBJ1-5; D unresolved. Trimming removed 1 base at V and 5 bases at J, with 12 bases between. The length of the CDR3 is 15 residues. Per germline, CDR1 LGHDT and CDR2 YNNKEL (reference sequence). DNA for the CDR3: TGTGCCAGCAGCCAAGGGCCAGGAGGTGATCAGCCCCAGCATTTT. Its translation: CASSQGPGGDQPQHF.

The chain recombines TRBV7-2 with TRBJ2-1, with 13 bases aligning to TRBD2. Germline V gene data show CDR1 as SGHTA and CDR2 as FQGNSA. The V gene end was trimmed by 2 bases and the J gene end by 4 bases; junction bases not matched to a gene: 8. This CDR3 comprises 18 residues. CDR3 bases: TGTGCCAGCAGCTTACGGACTAGCGGGGGTGGGCTTTACAATGAGCAGTTCTTC. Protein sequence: CASSLRTSGGGLYNEQFF. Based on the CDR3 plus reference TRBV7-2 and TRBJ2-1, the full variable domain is GAGVSQSPSNKVTEKGKDVELRCDPISGHTALYWYRQSLGQGLEFLIYFQGNSAPDKSGLPSDRFSAERTGGSVSTLTIQRTQQEDSAVYLCASSLRTSGGGLYNEQFFGPGTRLTVL.

CDR3 bases: TGCGCCAGCAGGGGCGGGGGGAGGAACACTGAAGCTTTCTTT. Protein product: CASRGGGRNTEAFF. The chain couples TRBV5-1 to TRBJ1-1; D may be TRBD1 (5 bases). Germline V lookup: CDR1 SGHRS, CDR2 YFSETQ. Deletions cut 5 bases from V and 1 base from J, with 12 bases between. CDR3 length: 14 amino acids.

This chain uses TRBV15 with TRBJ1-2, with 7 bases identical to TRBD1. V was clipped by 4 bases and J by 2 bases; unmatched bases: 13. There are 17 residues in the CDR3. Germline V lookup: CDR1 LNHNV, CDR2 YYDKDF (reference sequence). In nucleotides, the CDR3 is TGTGCCACCAGCAACCGCGCCGGGACAGCACGAAACTATGGCTACACCTTC. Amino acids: CATSNRAGTARNYGYTF.

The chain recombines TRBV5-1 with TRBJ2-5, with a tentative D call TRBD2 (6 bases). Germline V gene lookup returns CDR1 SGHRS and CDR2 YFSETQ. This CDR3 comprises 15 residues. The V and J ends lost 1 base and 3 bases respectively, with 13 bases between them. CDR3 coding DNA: TGCGCCAGCAGCTTGAATCCGGGGGTGGAAGAGACCCAGTACTTC. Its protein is CASSLNPGVEETQYF.

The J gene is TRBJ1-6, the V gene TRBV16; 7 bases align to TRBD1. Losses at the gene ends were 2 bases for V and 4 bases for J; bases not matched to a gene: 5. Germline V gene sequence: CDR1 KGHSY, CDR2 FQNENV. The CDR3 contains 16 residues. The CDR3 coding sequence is TGTGCCAGCAGCCAAGGACCACAGGGGTATAATTCACCCCTCCACTTT. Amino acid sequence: CASSQGPQGYNSPLHF.

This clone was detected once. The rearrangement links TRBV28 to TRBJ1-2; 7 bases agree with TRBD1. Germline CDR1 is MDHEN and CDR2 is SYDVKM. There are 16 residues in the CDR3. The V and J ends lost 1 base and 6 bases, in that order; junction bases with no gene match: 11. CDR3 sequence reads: CASSLSLWQGVDGYTF. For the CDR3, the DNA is TGTGCCAGCAGTTTATCCCTGTGGCAGGGGGTCGATGGCTACACCTTC.

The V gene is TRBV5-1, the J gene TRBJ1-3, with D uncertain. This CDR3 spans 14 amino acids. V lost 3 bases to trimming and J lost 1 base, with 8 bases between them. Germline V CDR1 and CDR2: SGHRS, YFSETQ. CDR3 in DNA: TGCGCCAGCAGCTCAATCGGGTCTGGAAACACCATATATTTT. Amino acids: CASSSIGSGNTIYF.